Listed below are T cell receptor beta chains from one sample, sequenced in a study of T cell responses to AZD1222 COVID-19 vaccine. TCRdb's table, derived via immunoSEQ multiplex PCR, lists solely in-frame clones and lacks some. The repertoire has some 150,000 clones, about nine tenths of them found once; the top ten carry about 19%. Sample: peripheral blood, taken on day 0 of AZD1222 vaccination. These receptor sequences come from an adult in good health. Both conserved end residues are part of each CDR3. Each record gives: clone size, V gene, J gene, D gene, CDR3 DNA, CDR3 protein. A D gene is named only where the DNA matches it firmly. Clone size appears in some rows only: once, few, many, or a class for an expanded clone.

>NA|TRBV9|TRBJ2-3|NA
TGTGCCAGCAGCGTTGGTGATACGCAGTATTTT
CASSVGDTQYF
>NA|TRBV14|TRBJ1-2|NA
TGTGCCAGCAGCCATATCCCGGGGCTATATGGCTACACCTTC
CASSHIPGLYGYTF
>NA|TRBV5-6|TRBJ2-1|TRBD1
TGTGCCAGCAGCTTGGTCAGGGGGAAGGTAGGGCAGTTCTTC
CASSLVRGKVGQFF
>NA|TRBV19|TRBJ2-3|TRBD2
TGTGCCAGTAGGACTAGCGGGGGGTTTGGCACAGATACGCAGTATTTT
CASRTSGGFGTDTQYF
>NA|TRBV18|TRBJ1-4|NA
TGTGCCAGCTCACACGGCGGGAGGGGGAAAGAAAAACTGTTTTTT
CASSHGGRGKEKLFF
>NA|TRBV27|TRBJ1-2|TRBD1
TGTGCCAGCAGTTCAGGGGGCTACTATGGCTACACCTTC
CASSSGGYYGYTF
>NA|TRBV5-1|TRBJ2-6|NA
TGCGCCAGCAGCTTGGAGACACCCGGCTCTGGGGCCAACGTCCTGACTTTC
CASSLETPGSGANVLTF
>NA|TRBV6-2/TRBV6-3|TRBJ1-2|NA
TGTGCCAGCAGCCCAGTAGGCAGGGCCAACTATGGCTACACCTTC
CASSPVGRANYGYTF
>once|TRBV4-1|TRBJ2-1|NA
TGCGCCAGCAGCCAAGACCCCGGGACTTCCAGCTCCTACAATGAGCAGTTCTTC
CASSQDPGTSSSYNEQFF
>NA|TRBV9|TRBJ1-2|TRBD1
TGTGCCAGCAGCGCAGGGACAGGGAGCTATTATGGCTACACCTTC
CASSAGTGSYYGYTF
>NA|TRBV5-1|TRBJ2-1|TRBD2
TGCGCCAGCAGCGTAAGGCGGGAGGGTGAGCAGTTCTTC
CASSVRREGEQFF
>NA|TRBV19|TRBJ1-3|NA
TGTGCCAGTAGAAGGGGCGGACTCTCTGGAAACACCATATATTTT
CASRRGGLSGNTIYF
>NA|TRBV27|TRBJ1-1|NA
TGTGCCAGCAGTTCATTCGGGCCAAGGCTGAACACTGAAGCTTTCTTT
CASSSFGPRLNTEAFF
>NA|TRBV3-1/TRBV3-2|TRBJ1-4|NA
TGTGCCAGCAGCCGGGGAACCCAGGGTAATGAAAAACTGTTTTTT
CASSRGTQGNEKLFF
>NA|TRBV6-4|TRBJ1-2|NA
TGTGCCAGCAGCCAGGACAGAACTTCCTATGGCTACACCTTC
CASSQDRTSYGYTF
>few|TRBV18|TRBJ1-6|NA
TGTGCCAGCTCCCACACACCGGGTGGGGGGACCCTCTCACCCCTCCACTTT
CASSHTPGGGTLSPLHF
>NA|TRBV19|TRBJ1-5|TRBD1
TGTGCCAGTAGTAACACAGGGGCTAGGGCGAGCAATCAGCCCCAGCATTTT
CASSNTGARASNQPQHF
>few|TRBV12-3/TRBV12-4|TRBJ1-1|NA
TGTGCCAGCAGTTTGTTGGGAGAGGCTTTCTTT
CASSLLGEAFF
>NA|TRBV9|TRBJ2-6|NA
TGTGCCAGCCAGCCATCTGGGGCCAACGTCCTGACTTTC
CASQPSGANVLTF
>once|TRBV18|TRBJ1-3|TRBD1
TGTGCCAGCTCACCAGCACAGGGGGCTAAAGGAAACACCATATATTTT
CASSPAQGAKGNTIYF
>NA|TRBV27|TRBJ2-2|NA
TGTGCCAGCAGTTTCGGGGGGAACACCGGGGAGCTGTTTTTT
CASSFGGNTGELFF